This TCR beta chain was documented in a study of post-analysis software for immune sequencing data (dated by TCRdb to the mid-2010s). With respect to the entire study: The recorded disease courses included relapsing-remitting, secondary progressive and progressive-relapsing multiple sclerosis, and some patients had no subtype annotation. Patient repertoires were compared against ten to twelve previously published healthy control repertoires from donors aged roughly 6 to 27 years. A subset of samples was prepared in parallel using single-end sample barcoding, then pooled and co-amplified after Illumina adapter ligation.

Libraries were made using PCR. Sequenced using an Illumina HiSeq 2500. To reduce PCR and sequencing biases, unique molecular identifiers were incorporated into the TCR beta cDNA libraries. Every 1 to 10 million input T cells yielded roughly 0.5 million cDNA molecules, meaning each molecule approximated one T cell. Patient libraries were prepared and sequenced with the same protocol used for the earlier healthy control dataset. Within a given batch, samples were prepared together, multiplexed and sequenced on the same HiSeq lane. For the original study's pipeline: Raw barcoded reads were processed with MIGEC, and single-read molecular identifier groups were discarded before consensus assembly and CDR3 extraction. VDJtools was used for post-analysis of the clonotype tables, and diversity was normalized by down-sampling every dataset to the size of the smallest sample. Repertoire overlap clustering matched CDR3 amino acid but not nucleotide sequences to correct batch-related cross-sample contamination. TCRdb trimmed public reads at Q25 via fastp, called clones via MiXCR and kept in-frame beta chains. Entries are consolidated by CDR3 protein sequence, retaining the most common genes and DNA. TCRdb's processing, not the study's, gives the V and J calls here. Across this sample there are approximately 730,000 distinct CDR3 sequences, with 25% to 30% seen only once. The leading ten clones occupy more than 0.45% of the sample.

TCR beta repertoires were profiled from peripheral blood of roughly 13 young patients with multiple sclerosis to demonstrate the VDJtools post-analysis software. Multiple sclerosis patients were children and adolescents aged roughly 6 to 16 years. Points on this clonotype: There is no known antigen for this receptor. Qualities for individual bases were not recorded, and no much larger clone is one base off.

Overall study outcomes, separate from this receptor: Patients showed significantly higher frequencies than controls for a handful of TRBV segments, among them TRBV5-6, TRBV5-1 and TRBV20-1. Strong co-clustering of samples prepared in the same batch was shown by direct clustering with F measure, prompting a batch-effect correction. The control group was slightly older than the multiple sclerosis patient group. Normalized Chao1 diversity was significantly lower in multiple sclerosis patients than controls, suggesting substantial peripheral T-cell clonal expansion.

The CDR1 and CDR2 encoded by the germline V gene (reference sequence) are DFQATT and SNEGSKA. Counted from cysteine to phenylalanine, this CDR3 has 14 amino acids. The read is trimmed to its CDR3 DNA, 42 bases read in frame from base 1. The receptor comes from a girl aged 5 to 17 with multiple sclerosis. The specimen was blood. The chain links TRBV20-1 with TRBJ2-7, with 8 bases aligning to TRBD2. The DNA sequence reads TGCATTGCCAACTGGCGGGAGGAGTCCTACGAGCAGTACTTC. Its product reads: CIANWREESYEQYF.